A selection of T cell receptor beta chains follows, all from one sample in a study of Graves' ophthalmopathy and Graves' hyperthyroidism. TCRdb fed the multiplex PCR reads into MiXCR, producing one record per CDR3 protein. The table shows 350,000 to 400,000 distinct CDR3 sequences, with around 17% occurring only once. The sample consisted of peripheral blood. The receptors here all came from a woman aged 18 to 35 with Graves' ophthalmopathy. The CDR3 runs from the conserved cysteine through the conserved F or W. D genes are given only for firm matches. The listing skips clone size in some rows; elsewhere it reads once, few, many or a size class.

v_call	clone_size	j_call	d_call	cdr3_length	cdr3_nt	cdr3_aa
TRBV6-2/TRBV6-3	many	TRBJ2-5	TRBD2	17	TGTGCCAGCAGTTATGGTAGTGTCGGGGGGGAGAGAGAGACCCAGTACTTC	CASSYGSVGGERETQYF
TRBV29-1	many	TRBJ2-5	.	13	TGCAGCGTTCCACGACAGGTTTTGGGGACCCAGTACTTC	CSVPRQVLGTQYF
TRBV12-3/TRBV12-4	many	TRBJ1-5	TRBD1	15	TGTGCCAGCAGCCAACAGGGGAGCCCCAATCAGCCCCAGCATTTT	CASSQQGSPNQPQHF
TRBV18	many	TRBJ1-1	.	17	TGTGCCAGCTCACCATCGCGAGCGGCCCTTTCGAACACTGAAGCTTTCTTT	CASSPSRAALSNTEAFF
TRBV6-2/TRBV6-3	many	TRBJ2-2	.	14	TGTGCCAGCAGTTACTCAGGCCCTCGGAGGGAGCTGTTTTTT	CASSYSGPRRELFF
TRBV7-2	many	TRBJ2-5	.	15	TGTGCCAGCAGCTTTCCTCAGGGTAGCAGAGAGACCCAGTACTTC	CASSFPQGSRETQYF
TRBV11-2	many	TRBJ1-1	.	16	TGTGCCAGCAGCTTAGGTGTAGGGGCCATGAACACTGAAGCTTTCTTT	CASSLGVGAMNTEAFF
TRBV7-6	many	TRBJ2-7	.	13	TGTGCCAGCAGCTTAACAGTTCCCGGTGAGCAGTACTTC	CASSLTVPGEQYF
TRBV29-1	many	TRBJ2-7	TRBD1	20	TGCAGCGTTGAAGATAAACGAGAGGAAGTCGGGACAGGGCCATCCTACGAGCAGTACTTC	CSVEDKREEVGTGPSYEQYF
TRBV12-3/TRBV12-4	.	TRBJ1-5	TRBD1	15	TGTGCCAGCAGTAGGACAGGGGTGGAAAATCAGCCCCAGCATTTT	CASSRTGVENQPQHF
TRBV2	.	TRBJ2-7	.	14	TGTGCCAGCAGTGGGGCAGGCCGTCTTTGGGAGCAGTACTTC	CASSGAGRLWEQYF
TRBV6-1	.	TRBJ1-1	.	14	TGTGCCAGCGCCTACAGGGAGAAGAACACTGAAGCTTTCTTT	CASAYREKNTEAFF
TRBV5-1	many	TRBJ1-1	.	16	TGCGCCAGCAGCTTGATGGCAGGGGAGTGGGGCACTGAAGCTTTCTTT	CASSLMAGEWGTEAFF
TRBV3-1	many	TRBJ1-1	.	15	TGTGCCAGCAGCCAAGGTACAGCCATGAACACTGAAGCTTTCTTT	CASSQGTAMNTEAFF
TRBV6-2/TRBV6-3	.	TRBJ2-2	.	14	TGTGCCAGCAGTTACTTGACTAGATCCGGGGAGCTGTTTTTT	CASSYLTRSGELFF
TRBV4-2	many	TRBJ1-2	.	11	TGTGCCAGCAGCCAGGCCCGCGGCTACACCTTC	CASSQARGYTF
TRBV15	many	TRBJ1-1	.	14	TGTGCCACAGCGGCAGGCACCCTAAACACTGAAGCTTTCTTT	CATAAGTLNTEAFF
TRBV7-9	many	TRBJ2-5	.	15	TGTGCCAGCAGCTTGGAAATTGACAGGCGAGAGACCCAGTACTTC	CASSLEIDRRETQYF
TRBV2	many	TRBJ2-7	.	15	TGTGCCAGCAGTGAGTCATCAACCCCCCTATACGAGCAGTACTTC	CASSESSTPLYEQYF
TRBV6-5	many	TRBJ2-2	TRBD2	16	TGTGCCAGCAGTTACCGATGGGGGGAGGGCACCGGGGAGCTGTTTTTT	CASSYRWGEGTGELFF
TRBV28	once	TRBJ2-7	.	12	TGTGCCAGCAGTATAAGGGGTGACGAGCAGTACTTC	CASSIRGDEQYF
TRBV30	many	TRBJ1-1	.	11	TGTGCCTGGATGAGGGGGACTGAAGCTTTCTTT	CAWMRGTEAFF
TRBV5-1	many	TRBJ2-2	TRBD1	16	TGCGCCAGCAGCTCCGGGACAGGGGCGAACACCGGGGAGCTGTTTTTT	CASSSGTGANTGELFF
TRBV11-2	.	TRBJ2-2	.	15	TGTGCCAGCAGCTTAGATCTCGGGAACACCGGGGAGCTGTTTTTT	CASSLDLGNTGELFF
TRBV20-1	many	TRBJ2-7	.	14	TGCAGTGCTAGTTCCGCGGACAAGGGGGACGAGCAGTACTTC	CSASSADKGDEQYF
TRBV6-1	.	TRBJ2-7	.	14	TGTGCCAGCAGTGAATGGGACTCGAGCTACGAGCAGTACTTC	CASSEWDSSYEQYF
TRBV7-2	many	TRBJ2-7	TRBD2	16	TGTGCCAGCAGCCCACTAGCGGGAGGGCGATCCTACGAGCAGTACTTC	CASSPLAGGRSYEQYF
TRBV7-3	many	TRBJ1-1	.	13	TGTGCCAGCAGCTTAACTTCCAGCACTGAAGCTTTCTTT	CASSLTSSTEAFF
TRBV12-3/TRBV12-4	many	TRBJ1-1	.	14	TGTGCCAGCAGTTTTCGGCAGTTGAACACTGAAGCTTTCTTT	CASSFRQLNTEAFF
TRBV6-1	many	TRBJ2-5	.	15	TGTGCCAGCAGTGCCACCCCTAGCGACCAAGAGACCCAGTACTTC	CASSATPSDQETQYF
TRBV12-3/TRBV12-4	many	TRBJ1-1	.	15	TGTGCCAGCAGTCTTCAGGGTTGGGGCCACCCTGAAGCTTTCTTT	CASSLQGWGHPEAFF
TRBV7-2	many	TRBJ2-7	TRBD2	14	TGTGCCAGCAGCCAATGGACTAGCGACTACGAGCAGTACTTC	CASSQWTSDYEQYF
TRBV11-2	many	TRBJ2-5	.	17	TGTGCCAGCAGCTTAGATTGGCCAGGGAGGTACCAAGAGACCCAGTACTTC	CASSLDWPGRYQETQYF
TRBV28	many	TRBJ2-7	.	15	TGTGCCAGCAGGATCAGGGACTTCAGGACCTACGAGCAGTACTTC	CASRIRDFRTYEQYF
TRBV6-2/TRBV6-3	many	TRBJ1-5	TRBD1	16	TGTGCCAGCAGTTACTCGACAGGGTCTAGCAATCAGCCCCAGCATTTT	CASSYSTGSSNQPQHF
TRBV4-1	many	TRBJ2-7	.	16	TGCGCCAGCAGCCAAGATCGCGGGACGGACACCTACGAGCAGTACTTC	CASSQDRGTDTYEQYF
TRBV7-2	many	TRBJ2-5	.	13	TGTGCCAGCAGCTTGGAGGGGTGGGGGACCCAGTACTTC	CASSLEGWGTQYF
TRBV20-1	many	TRBJ2-5	TRBD1	13	TGCAGTGCGAACACAGGGGGGCGAGAGACCCAGTACTTC	CSANTGGRETQYF
TRBV24-1	many	TRBJ1-2	TRBD1	16	TGTGCCACCAGTGCCGGGCGGGAGCAGGGGGCGCGGGGCTACACCTTC	CATSAGREQGARGYTF
TRBV9	many	TRBJ1-1	.	13	TGTGCCAGCAGCGTAGGAACCGGGAGTAAAGCTTTCTTT	CASSVGTGSKAFF
TRBV5-4	few	TRBJ1-1	.	13	TGTGCCAGCAGCCGGGGGGGGGACACTGAAGCTTTCTTT	CASSRGGDTEAFF
TRBV20-1	many	TRBJ2-7	TRBD1	14	TGCAGTGCTATCGGACAGGCGACGAACTACGAGCAGTACTTC	CSAIGQATNYEQYF
TRBV7-6	many	TRBJ2-6	.	17	TGTGCCAGCAGCTTATTAGGACGGGGGACTGGGGCCAACGTCCTGACTTTC	CASSLLGRGTGANVLTF
TRBV28	.	TRBJ1-5	.	13	TGTGCCAGCCGCGAGGAATCCATCCAGCCCCAGCATTTT	CASREESIQPQHF
TRBV30	.	TRBJ2-2	.	15	TGTGCCTGGAGTGTACTACCCGGGGCCACCGGGGAGCTGTTTTTT	CAWSVLPGATGELFF
TRBV6-2/TRBV6-3	many	TRBJ2-5	TRBD1	15	TGTGCCAGCAGACCGGGACAGGGTCTCCAAGAGACCCAGTACTTC	CASRPGQGLQETQYF